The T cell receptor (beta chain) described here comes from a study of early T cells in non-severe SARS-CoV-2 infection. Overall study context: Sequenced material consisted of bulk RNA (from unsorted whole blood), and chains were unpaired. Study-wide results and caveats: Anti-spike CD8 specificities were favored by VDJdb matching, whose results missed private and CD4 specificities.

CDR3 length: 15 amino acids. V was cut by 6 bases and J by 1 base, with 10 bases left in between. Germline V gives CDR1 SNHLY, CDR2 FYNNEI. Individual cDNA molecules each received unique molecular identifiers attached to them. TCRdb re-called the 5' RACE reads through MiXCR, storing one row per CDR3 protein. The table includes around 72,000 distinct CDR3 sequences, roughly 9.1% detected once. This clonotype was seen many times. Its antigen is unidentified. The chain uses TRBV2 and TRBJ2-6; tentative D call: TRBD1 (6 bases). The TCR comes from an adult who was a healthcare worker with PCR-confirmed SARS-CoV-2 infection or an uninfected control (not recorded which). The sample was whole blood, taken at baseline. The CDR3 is CASSWTESGANVLTF. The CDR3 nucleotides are TGTGCCAGCAGCTGGACAGAATCTGGGGCCAACGTCCTGACTTTC.